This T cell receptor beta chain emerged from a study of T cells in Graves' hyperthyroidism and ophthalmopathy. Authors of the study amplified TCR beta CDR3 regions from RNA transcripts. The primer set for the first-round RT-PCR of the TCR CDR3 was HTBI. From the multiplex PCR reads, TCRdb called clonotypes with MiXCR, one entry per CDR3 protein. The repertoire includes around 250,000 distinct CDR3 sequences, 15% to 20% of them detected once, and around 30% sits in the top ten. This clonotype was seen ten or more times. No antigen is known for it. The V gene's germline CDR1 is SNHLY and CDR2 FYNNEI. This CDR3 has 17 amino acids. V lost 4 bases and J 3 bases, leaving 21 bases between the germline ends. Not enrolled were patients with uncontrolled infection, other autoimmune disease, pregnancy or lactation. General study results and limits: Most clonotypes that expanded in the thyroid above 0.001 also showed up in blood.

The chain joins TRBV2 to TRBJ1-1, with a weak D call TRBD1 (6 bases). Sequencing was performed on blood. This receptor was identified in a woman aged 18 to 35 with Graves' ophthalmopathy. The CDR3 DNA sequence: TGTGCCAGCAGTGTCTCTGACGGGGGGGCTTTTGACACTGAAGCTTTCTTT. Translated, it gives CASSVSDGGAFDTEAFF.